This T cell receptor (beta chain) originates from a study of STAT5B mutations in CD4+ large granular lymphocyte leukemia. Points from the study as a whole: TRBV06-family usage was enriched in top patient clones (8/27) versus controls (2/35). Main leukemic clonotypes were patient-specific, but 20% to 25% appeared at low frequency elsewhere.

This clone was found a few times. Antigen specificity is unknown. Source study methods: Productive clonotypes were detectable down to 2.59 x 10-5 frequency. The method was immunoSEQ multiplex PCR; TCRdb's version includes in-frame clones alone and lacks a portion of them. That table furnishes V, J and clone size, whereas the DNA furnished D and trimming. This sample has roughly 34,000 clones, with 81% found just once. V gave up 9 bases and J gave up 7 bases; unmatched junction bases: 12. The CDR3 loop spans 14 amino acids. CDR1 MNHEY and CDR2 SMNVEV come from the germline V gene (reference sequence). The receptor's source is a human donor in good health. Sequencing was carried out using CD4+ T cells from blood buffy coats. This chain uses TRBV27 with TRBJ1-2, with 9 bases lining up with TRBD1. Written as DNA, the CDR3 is TGTGCCAGTGGTAAGGGACAGGGCGAGGGTGGCTACACCTTC. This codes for CASGKGQGEGGYTF.